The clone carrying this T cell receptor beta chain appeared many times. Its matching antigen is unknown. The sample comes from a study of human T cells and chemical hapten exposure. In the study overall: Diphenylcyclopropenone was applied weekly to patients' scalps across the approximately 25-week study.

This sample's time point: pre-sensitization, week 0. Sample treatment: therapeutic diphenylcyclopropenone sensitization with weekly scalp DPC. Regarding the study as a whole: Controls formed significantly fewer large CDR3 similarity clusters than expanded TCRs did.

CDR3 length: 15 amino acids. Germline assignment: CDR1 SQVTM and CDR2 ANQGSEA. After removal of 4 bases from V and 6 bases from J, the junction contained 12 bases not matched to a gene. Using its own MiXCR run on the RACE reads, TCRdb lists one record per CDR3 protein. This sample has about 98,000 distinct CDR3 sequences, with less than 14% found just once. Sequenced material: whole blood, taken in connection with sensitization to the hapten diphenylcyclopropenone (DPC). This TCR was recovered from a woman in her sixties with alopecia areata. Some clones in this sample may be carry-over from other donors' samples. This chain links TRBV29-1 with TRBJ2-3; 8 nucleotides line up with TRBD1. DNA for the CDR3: TGCAGCGTTGTGGGTCCAGGGGGCGTCGGGGATACGCAGTATTTT. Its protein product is CSVVGPGGVGDTQYF.